What follows is one TCR beta chain and its context. This clone's antigen is unknown. No much larger clone exists at a distance of one base, and base qualities are not known. The data were obtained in a study of blood T cell repertoires in COVID-19 (dated by TCRdb to between 2020 and 2021). About the study as a whole: Samples from collaborators originated in the United States, Italy and Spain and spanned both the acute and convalescent phases of COVID-19. The prospective study material was composed of cDNA or gDNA derived from T cells, B-cell-depleted T cells, or PBMCs. Deeply sampled blood TCRbeta repertoires from subjects exposed to, actively infected with, or recovered from COVID-19 were included in the dataset. The repertoires were released in a freely available public database meant as a resource for research on the immune response to SARS-CoV-2. The samples were drawn from the first 160 participants of the ongoing ImmuneRACE study and from over a thousand subjects provided by 6 global collaborators. The sample metadata nearly always contained a de-identified subject ID, COVID-19 status, age in years and sex. Where available, HLA class I and class II types were taken from metadata supplied by the sample provider and were not determined by assay-based typing. Broader findings and caveats from the paper: How much clinical and demographic metadata was included differed by source and by participant, and the metadata was provided uncurated.

Another Seattle source contributed samples from volunteer blood donors who had recovered from COVID-19. The collaborating institutions used their own protocols to collect whole blood in K2EDTA tubes. For TCRbeta analysis, collaborators shipped samples in one of three forms: frozen whole blood, isolated PBMCs, or DNA extracted from either of those sample types. The immunoSEQ Assay, a bias-controlled multiplex PCR, was used to amplify TCRbeta CDR3 regions from genomic DNA. Per the original workflow: Within the assay, amplification of reference gene primers was used to estimate how many nucleated cells each sample contained. Sequence reads were collapsed and filtered to measure the absolute abundance of every unique TCRbeta CDR3 rearrangement. For each sample, productive Simpson clonality was calculated as the square root of Simpson's diversity index over productive rearrangements. Entries here come from immuneACCESS through TCRdb and include only in-frame sequences with V and J called. Some clones fail to appear in such tables; in the studies checked, an unresolved V gene covers under half of the shortfall, and the cause of the remainder is unknown. The V and J calls and the clone size are those of that table, but D and trimming were determined from the DNA. The sample table contains a few hundred thousand clones; only one count was recorded for 88% of them. Together, the top ten hold 0.99% of the sample.

Measured from the cysteine to the phenylalanine, the CDR3 is 10 residues long. Just CDR3 DNA is preserved here, 30 bases in frame from base 1. The germline V gene yields SGDLS for CDR1 and YYNGEE for CDR2. V is reduced by 7 bases and J by 6 bases, leaving a spacing of 7 bases between them. Sequenced: peripheral blood. The V and J genes are TRBV9 and TRBJ1-2; no D gene is confidently identified. The clonotype originates from a middle-aged woman who had recovered from COVID-19. The nucleotides are TGTGCCAGCGACGGGGATGGCTACACCTTC. Its translation is CASDGDGYTF.